Described below is a single T cell receptor beta chain sequence and its context. The antigen remains unidentified. The assay used deep level. This table comes from immunoSEQ multiplex PCR, and its TCRdb copy is limited to in-frame clones, with some not included. The sample has about 2.3 million clones, about nine tenths seen once. This specimen belongs to a study of shared clonotypes between healthy human individuals. Study information: Aged between 18 and 49, the donors were a couple of women and a few men. CD4 naive and CD4 memory each took three plates per donor, while CD8 naive took two and CD8 memory one. General observations from the study: Investigators collected only blood, and repertoires in tissues likely differ.

There are 16 residues in the CDR3. V shed 5 bases, J shed 2 bases, and the junction held 6 bases outside the gene matches. Looked up from germline, CDR1 is SGHTA and CDR2 is FQGNSA. The specimen was naive CD4+ T cells from PBMCs. The subset is: CD45RA+ positively selected. This clonotype was obtained from a man aged 18 to 30 in good health. Some clones in this sample may be carry-over from other donors' samples. V is TRBV7-2 and J is TRBJ2-1, with 10 bases lining up with TRBD2. CDR3 DNA: TGTGCCAGCAGCGTTAGAGCGGGAGGGGCCTACAATGAGCAGTTCTTC. It codes for CASSVRAGGAYNEQFF.